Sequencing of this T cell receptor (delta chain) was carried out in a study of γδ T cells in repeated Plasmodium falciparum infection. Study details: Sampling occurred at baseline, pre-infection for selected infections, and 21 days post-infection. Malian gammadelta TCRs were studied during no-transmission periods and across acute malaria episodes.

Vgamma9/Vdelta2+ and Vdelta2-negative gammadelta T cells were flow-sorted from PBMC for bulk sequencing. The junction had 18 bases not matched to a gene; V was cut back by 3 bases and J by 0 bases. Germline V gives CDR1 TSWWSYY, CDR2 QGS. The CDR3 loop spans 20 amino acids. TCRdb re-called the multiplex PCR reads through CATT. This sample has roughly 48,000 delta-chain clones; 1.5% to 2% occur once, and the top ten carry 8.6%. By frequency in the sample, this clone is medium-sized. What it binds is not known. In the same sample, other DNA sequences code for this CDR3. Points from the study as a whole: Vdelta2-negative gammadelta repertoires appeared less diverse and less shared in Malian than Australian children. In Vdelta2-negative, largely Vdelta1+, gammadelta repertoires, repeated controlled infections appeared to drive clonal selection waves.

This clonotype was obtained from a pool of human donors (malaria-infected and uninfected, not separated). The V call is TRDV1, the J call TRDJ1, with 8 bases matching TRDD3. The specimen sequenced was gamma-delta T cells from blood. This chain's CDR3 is CALGDHTQNWGPAHTDKLIF. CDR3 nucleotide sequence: TGTGCTCTTGGGGACCACACCCAAAACTGGGGGCCCGCTCACACCGATAAACTCATCTTT.